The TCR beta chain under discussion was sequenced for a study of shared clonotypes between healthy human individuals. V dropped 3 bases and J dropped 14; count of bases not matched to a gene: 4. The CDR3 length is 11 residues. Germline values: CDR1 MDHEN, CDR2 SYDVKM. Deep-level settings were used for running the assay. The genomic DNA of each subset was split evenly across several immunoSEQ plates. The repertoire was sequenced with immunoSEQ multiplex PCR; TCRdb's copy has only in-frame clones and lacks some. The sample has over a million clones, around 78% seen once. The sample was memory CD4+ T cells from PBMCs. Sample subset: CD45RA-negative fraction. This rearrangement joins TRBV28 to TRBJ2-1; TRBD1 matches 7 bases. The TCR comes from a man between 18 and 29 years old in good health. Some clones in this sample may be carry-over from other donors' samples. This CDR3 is CASSFRQGEFF. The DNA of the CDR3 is TGTGCCAGCAGTTTTAGGCAGGGGGAGTTCTTC.